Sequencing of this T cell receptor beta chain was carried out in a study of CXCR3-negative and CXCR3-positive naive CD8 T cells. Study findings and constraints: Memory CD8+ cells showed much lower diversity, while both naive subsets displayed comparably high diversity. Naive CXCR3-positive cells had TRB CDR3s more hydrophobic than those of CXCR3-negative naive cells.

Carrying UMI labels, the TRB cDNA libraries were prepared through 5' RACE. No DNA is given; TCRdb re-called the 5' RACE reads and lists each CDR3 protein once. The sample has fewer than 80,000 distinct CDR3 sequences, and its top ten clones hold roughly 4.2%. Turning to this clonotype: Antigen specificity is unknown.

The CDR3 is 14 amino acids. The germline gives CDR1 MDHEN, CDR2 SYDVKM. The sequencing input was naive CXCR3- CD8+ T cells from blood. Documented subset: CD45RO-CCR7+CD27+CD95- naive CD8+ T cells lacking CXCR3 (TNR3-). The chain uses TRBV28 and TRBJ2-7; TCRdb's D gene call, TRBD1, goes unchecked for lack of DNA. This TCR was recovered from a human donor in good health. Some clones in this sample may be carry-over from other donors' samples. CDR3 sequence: CASSRRQGTYEQYF.